This note documents a single TCR beta chain sequence. Its antigen is as yet unknown. This sample was taken from a study of T-cell memory formation after mild COVID-19. At the level of the study: The two donors had largely donor-specific TCR clusters.

Study-wide findings and caveats: Clones shrinking from day 15 to 85 showed even CD4/CD8 mixes; later expanders tilted CD4+. Some clones that responded were present in memory (sampled pre-infection), which suggests cross-reactive memory joined. CD8+ contracting clones occupied EMRA, while CD4+ ones occupied mainly CM and EM.

CDR1 is DFQATT and CDR2 is SNEGSKA in the germline V gene (reference sequence). The CDR3 has 15 amino acids. Trimming removed 0 bases from V and 1 base from J, with 12 bases in between. TCRdb itself ran the 5' RACE reads through MiXCR, one entry per CDR3 protein. Among about 270,000 distinct CDR3 sequences, roughly 17% were seen once, and the ten largest hold roughly a fifth. The chain has TRBV20-1 and TRBJ2-5, with D possibly TRBD1 on 6 matching bases. The specimen was PBMCs or a T cell subset sorted from them (not recorded which). The clonotype comes from a man in his late teens or twenties who had mild COVID-19 (a few samples of this study predate the infection). Cell type and time point are not known. In DNA, the CDR3 is TGCAGTGCTAGAGATTGGGGACATAGCCAAGAGACCCAGTACTTC. It is translated as CSARDWGHSQETQYF.